Listed below are T cell receptor beta chains from one sample, sequenced in a study of PD-1 blockade in classical Hodgkin lymphoma. The protocol was immunoSEQ multiplex PCR, while the TCRdb copy is restricted to in-frame clones and leaves out a portion. This table holds more than 50,000 clones, more than 90% found once. The sample here was peripheral blood mononuclear cells (PBMCs), taken at baseline. The receptors derive from a human donor with classical Hodgkin lymphoma. The CDR3 runs from the conserved cysteine through the conserved F or W. Each record gives: CDR3 DNA, CDR3 protein, V gene, clone size, J gene, D gene. D genes are given only for firm matches. Clone size is not always given. Where it is, it says once, few, many or a class for expanded clones.

CDR3 DNA: TGCGCCAGCAGGGACAGTTCCACCGGGGAGCTGTTTTTT; CDR3 protein: CASRDSSTGELFF; V gene: TRBV5-1; clone size: once; J gene: TRBJ2-2; D gene: .
CDR3 DNA: TGTGCCAGCATTACTGCTGGGGCCAACGTCCTGACTTTC; CDR3 protein: CASITAGANVLTF; V gene: TRBV28; clone size: .; J gene: TRBJ2-6; D gene: .
CDR3 DNA: TGTGCCAGCAGCGACAGGGTAACCTACGAGCAGTACTTC; CDR3 protein: CASSDRVTYEQYF; V gene: TRBV11-2; clone size: .; J gene: TRBJ2-7; D gene: TRBD1
CDR3 DNA: TGCGCCAGCAGCTTTGGACAACTAGGGGTCTACAATGAGCAGTTCTTC; CDR3 protein: CASSFGQLGVYNEQFF; V gene: TRBV5-1; clone size: once; J gene: TRBJ2-1; D gene: .
CDR3 DNA: TGTGCCAGCAGCTTAGATGTCGGGTCCGCCGAGCAGTACTTC; CDR3 protein: CASSLDVGSAEQYF; V gene: TRBV11-2; clone size: .; J gene: TRBJ2-7; D gene: .
CDR3 DNA: TGTGCCATCAGTGAGCCGGCAGGGGGGCCCATGAACACTGAAGCTTTCTTT; CDR3 protein: CAISEPAGGPMNTEAFF; V gene: TRBV10-3; clone size: .; J gene: TRBJ1-1; D gene: TRBD1
CDR3 DNA: TGCGCCAGCAGCTCCGGGGATACCGGGGAGCTGTTTTTT; CDR3 protein: CASSSGDTGELFF; V gene: TRBV5-1; clone size: .; J gene: TRBJ2-2; D gene: .
CDR3 DNA: TGCGCCAGCAGAGGACAGGGTTCCGGGGAGCTGTTTTTT; CDR3 protein: CASRGQGSGELFF; V gene: TRBV10-1; clone size: once; J gene: TRBJ2-2; D gene: TRBD1
CDR3 DNA: TGTGCCTGGAGCCGAGGGCTAGCGGGAGGGCCGGGGGAGCAGTACTTC; CDR3 protein: CAWSRGLAGGPGEQYF; V gene: TRBV30; clone size: .; J gene: TRBJ2-7; D gene: TRBD2
CDR3 DNA: TGTGCCAGCTCACCGGCTGGTAAAGATGAGCAGTTCTTC; CDR3 protein: CASSPAGKDEQFF; V gene: TRBV18; clone size: once; J gene: TRBJ2-1; D gene: .
CDR3 DNA: TGTGCCAGCAGTTCAGGGGCCCCGCTGGGTCGGAGGGTCCAGTACTTC; CDR3 protein: CASSSGAPLGRRVQYF; V gene: TRBV28; clone size: .; J gene: TRBJ2-5; D gene: .
CDR3 DNA: TGTGCCAGTAGTACCCCGGGCGGCAGGTCCTACGAGCAGTACTTC; CDR3 protein: CASSTPGGRSYEQYF; V gene: TRBV19; clone size: .; J gene: TRBJ2-7; D gene: .
CDR3 DNA: TGTGCCAGCAGTTTATCGAGGTACAGCTATGGCTACACCTTC; CDR3 protein: CASSLSRYSYGYTF; V gene: TRBV27; clone size: .; J gene: TRBJ1-2; D gene: .
CDR3 DNA: TGTGCCAGCAGCGTCTCAGGCAGGAGCGGGGGCCAAGAGACCCAGTACTTC; CDR3 protein: CASSVSGRSGGQETQYF; V gene: TRBV9; clone size: .; J gene: TRBJ2-5; D gene: TRBD2
CDR3 DNA: TGTGCCAGCAGCCAGGGAATCGGCAATCAGCCCCAGCATTTT; CDR3 protein: CASSQGIGNQPQHF; V gene: TRBV7-9; clone size: once; J gene: TRBJ1-5; D gene: .
CDR3 DNA: TGTGCCAGCAGCCCACTAGTGGACCGGGGTATCTCCGGGGAGCTGTTTTTT; CDR3 protein: CASSPLVDRGISGELFF; V gene: TRBV7-2; clone size: .; J gene: TRBJ2-2; D gene: .
CDR3 DNA: TGTGCCAGCAGCTTGAGATTAGCGGGGGGGCCGCACGAGCAGTACTTC; CDR3 protein: CASSLRLAGGPHEQYF; V gene: TRBV5-6; clone size: .; J gene: TRBJ2-7; D gene: TRBD2
CDR3 DNA: TGTGCCAGCGCACCTTTACAGGGTACCGGGGAGCTGTTTTTT; CDR3 protein: CASAPLQGTGELFF; V gene: TRBV28; clone size: once; J gene: TRBJ2-2; D gene: .
CDR3 DNA: TGTGCCAGCAGGATACAGGGAAGCTCCTACAATGAGCAGTTCTTC; CDR3 protein: CASRIQGSSYNEQFF; V gene: TRBV28; clone size: .; J gene: TRBJ2-1; D gene: .
CDR3 DNA: TGTGCCAGCAGCCCTGTCGCGGGAGTCGAGACCCAGTACTTC; CDR3 protein: CASSPVAGVETQYF; V gene: TRBV28; clone size: .; J gene: TRBJ2-5; D gene: TRBD2
CDR3 DNA: TGTGCCAGCAGCTTAGCATCTACGCCTGTCTATGAGCAGTTCTTC; CDR3 protein: CASSLASTPVYEQFF; V gene: TRBV7-2; clone size: once; J gene: TRBJ2-1; D gene: .
CDR3 DNA: TGTGCCAGCAGTCAAAAACTCCAGTTCCGGAGCTCCTACAATGAGCAGTTCTTC; CDR3 protein: CASSQKLQFRSSYNEQFF; V gene: TRBV28; clone size: few; J gene: TRBJ2-1; D gene: .
CDR3 DNA: TGTGCCAGCAGCTCCCCGGTTGATGGTACCTACGAGCAGTACTTC; CDR3 protein: CASSSPVDGTYEQYF; V gene: TRBV11-1; clone size: .; J gene: TRBJ2-7; D gene: .
CDR3 DNA: TGTGCCAGCATCCAGGGGTGGAGACCCTACGAGCAGTACTTC; CDR3 protein: CASIQGWRPYEQYF; V gene: TRBV28; clone size: .; J gene: TRBJ2-7; D gene: .
CDR3 DNA: TGCGCCAGCAGCACTCTAGCGGGGGGCCCCTACAATGAGCAGTTCTTC; CDR3 protein: CASSTLAGGPYNEQFF; V gene: TRBV5-1; clone size: .; J gene: TRBJ2-1; D gene: TRBD2
CDR3 DNA: TGTGCCAGCAGCCCTAGGGACAGAGAGAACTATGGCTACACCTTC; CDR3 protein: CASSPRDRENYGYTF; V gene: TRBV11-2; clone size: .; J gene: TRBJ1-2; D gene: TRBD1
CDR3 DNA: TGTGCCAGCAGCACCGGGACTAGCGGCTACAATGAGCAGTTCTTC; CDR3 protein: CASSTGTSGYNEQFF; V gene: TRBV5-6; clone size: .; J gene: TRBJ2-1; D gene: TRBD2
CDR3 DNA: TGCGCCAGCAGTGGCCAGGGCAAAGAGACCCAGTACTTC; CDR3 protein: CASSGQGKETQYF; V gene: TRBV10-2; clone size: .; J gene: TRBJ2-5; D gene: .
CDR3 DNA: TGTGCCACCAGCAGAGGGGCGGGAGGATACAATGAGCAGTTCTTC; CDR3 protein: CATSRGAGGYNEQFF; V gene: TRBV15; clone size: .; J gene: TRBJ2-1; D gene: TRBD2
CDR3 DNA: TGTGCCAGCATGGGACTTCAAAAGACCCAGTACTTC; CDR3 protein: CASMGLQKTQYF; V gene: TRBV2; clone size: .; J gene: TRBJ2-5; D gene: .
CDR3 DNA: TGTGCCAGTAGTAATACCCGGGAGGGGTACTACGAGCAGTACTTC; CDR3 protein: CASSNTREGYYEQYF; V gene: TRBV19; clone size: .; J gene: TRBJ2-7; D gene: TRBD2
CDR3 DNA: TGTGCCACCACCCTTGACAACTCTGGAAACACCATATATTTT; CDR3 protein: CATTLDNSGNTIYF; V gene: TRBV10-3; clone size: .; J gene: TRBJ1-3; D gene: .
CDR3 DNA: TGTGCCAGCAGGAAGTGGGGAGACGAGCAGTTCTTC; CDR3 protein: CASRKWGDEQFF; V gene: TRBV6-1; clone size: .; J gene: TRBJ2-1; D gene: .
CDR3 DNA: TGCGCCAGCAGCTCAAGGGGGAACACTGAAGCTTTCTTT; CDR3 protein: CASSSRGNTEAFF; V gene: TRBV5-1; clone size: .; J gene: TRBJ1-1; D gene: .
CDR3 DNA: TGTGCCAGCAGTATAGCGGCAAAAGCGAACACCGGGGAGCTGTTTTTT; CDR3 protein: CASSIAAKANTGELFF; V gene: TRBV28; clone size: .; J gene: TRBJ2-2; D gene: .
CDR3 DNA: TGTGCCAGCAGTGTGGTAAGGAGCGGGGACAATGAGCAGTTCTTC; CDR3 protein: CASSVVRSGDNEQFF; V gene: TRBV2; clone size: .; J gene: TRBJ2-1; D gene: TRBD2
CDR3 DNA: TGCGCCAGCAGCTTGACTGGGAGCACTGAAGCTTTCTTT; CDR3 protein: CASSLTGSTEAFF; V gene: TRBV5-1; clone size: .; J gene: TRBJ1-1; D gene: .
CDR3 DNA: TGTGCCATCAGTGAGCCGGACTCCTACAATGAGCAGTTCTTC; CDR3 protein: CAISEPDSYNEQFF; V gene: TRBV10-3; clone size: .; J gene: TRBJ2-1; D gene: .
CDR3 DNA: TGTGCCAGCAGTTTTGGGGCAGGGTTTAGCACAGATACGCAGTATTTT; CDR3 protein: CASSFGAGFSTDTQYF; V gene: TRBV28; clone size: .; J gene: TRBJ2-3; D gene: .
CDR3 DNA: TGTGCCAGCAGAAAGGTCAGGGATCGCAATGAGCAGTTCTTC; CDR3 protein: CASRKVRDRNEQFF; V gene: TRBV7-9; clone size: .; J gene: TRBJ2-1; D gene: .
CDR3 DNA: TGTGCCAGCAGCTTAACGACAGGGTCTCAGACCCAGTACTTC; CDR3 protein: CASSLTTGSQTQYF; V gene: TRBV11-3; clone size: .; J gene: TRBJ2-5; D gene: TRBD1
CDR3 DNA: TGTGCCAGCAGTTACTCCGGCGGCGGCACCGGGGAGCTGTTTTTT; CDR3 protein: CASSYSGGGTGELFF; V gene: TRBV6-5; clone size: .; J gene: TRBJ2-2; D gene: .
CDR3 DNA: TGTGCCAGCAGCTTAGATGAGGAGTTCGGACAAGACACCATATATTTT; CDR3 protein: CASSLDEEFGQDTIYF; V gene: TRBV7-6; clone size: .; J gene: TRBJ1-3; D gene: .
CDR3 DNA: TGTGCCAGCAGCTTTTTCACCCACTGGGACAATGAGCAGTTCTTC; CDR3 protein: CASSFFTHWDNEQFF; V gene: TRBV5-6; clone size: .; J gene: TRBJ2-1; D gene: .
CDR3 DNA: TGTGCCAGCAGCTTAGCGGACCCCTACGAGCAGTACTTC; CDR3 protein: CASSLADPYEQYF; V gene: TRBV7-9; clone size: .; J gene: TRBJ2-7; D gene: .
CDR3 DNA: TGTGCCAGCAGTTTAAGGCAACCGGCTAGCGAGTTTCAAGAGACCCAGTACTTC; CDR3 protein: CASSLRQPASEFQETQYF; V gene: TRBV27; clone size: .; J gene: TRBJ2-5; D gene: .
CDR3 DNA: TGTGCCAGTAGGAGACAGGGATATCAGCCCCAGCATTTT; CDR3 protein: CASRRQGYQPQHF; V gene: TRBV19; clone size: once; J gene: TRBJ1-5; D gene: TRBD1
CDR3 DNA: TGTGCCACCAGCAGCACAAGTACTTACAATGAGCAGTTCTTC; CDR3 protein: CATSSTSTYNEQFF; V gene: TRBV15; clone size: .; J gene: TRBJ2-1; D gene: .
CDR3 DNA: TGTGCCAGCAGTTTCCGGCTAGCGGGATACAATGAGCAGTTCTTC; CDR3 protein: CASSFRLAGYNEQFF; V gene: TRBV27; clone size: .; J gene: TRBJ2-1; D gene: TRBD2
CDR3 DNA: TGCAGTGCTAGGCGGCAGCATGAGCAGTTCTTC; CDR3 protein: CSARRQHEQFF; V gene: TRBV20-1; clone size: .; J gene: TRBJ2-1; D gene: .
CDR3 DNA: TGTGCCAGCAGCGCCTTAGACGAGTCCTACGAGCAGTACTTC; CDR3 protein: CASSALDESYEQYF; V gene: TRBV6-1; clone size: .; J gene: TRBJ2-7; D gene: .
CDR3 DNA: TGTGCCAGCAGCCCGAGGACTAGCGGGGACAATGAGCAGTTCTTC; CDR3 protein: CASSPRTSGDNEQFF; V gene: TRBV7-9; clone size: .; J gene: TRBJ2-1; D gene: TRBD2